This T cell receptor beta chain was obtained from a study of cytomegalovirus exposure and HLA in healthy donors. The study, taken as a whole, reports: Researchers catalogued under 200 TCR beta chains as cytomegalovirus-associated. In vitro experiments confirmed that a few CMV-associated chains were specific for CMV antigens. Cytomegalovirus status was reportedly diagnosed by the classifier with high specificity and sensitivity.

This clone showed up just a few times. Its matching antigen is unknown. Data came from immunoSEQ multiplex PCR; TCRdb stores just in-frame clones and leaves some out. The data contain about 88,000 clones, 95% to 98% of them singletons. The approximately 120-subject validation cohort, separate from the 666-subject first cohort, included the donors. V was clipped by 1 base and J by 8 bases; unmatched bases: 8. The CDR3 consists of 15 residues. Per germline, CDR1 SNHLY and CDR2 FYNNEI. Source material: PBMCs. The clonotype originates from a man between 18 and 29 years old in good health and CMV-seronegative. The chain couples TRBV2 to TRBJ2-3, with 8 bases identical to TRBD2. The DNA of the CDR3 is TGTGCCAGCAGTGAAGGGACTAGCACTGGGGTTACGCAGTATTTT. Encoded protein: CASSEGTSTGVTQYF.